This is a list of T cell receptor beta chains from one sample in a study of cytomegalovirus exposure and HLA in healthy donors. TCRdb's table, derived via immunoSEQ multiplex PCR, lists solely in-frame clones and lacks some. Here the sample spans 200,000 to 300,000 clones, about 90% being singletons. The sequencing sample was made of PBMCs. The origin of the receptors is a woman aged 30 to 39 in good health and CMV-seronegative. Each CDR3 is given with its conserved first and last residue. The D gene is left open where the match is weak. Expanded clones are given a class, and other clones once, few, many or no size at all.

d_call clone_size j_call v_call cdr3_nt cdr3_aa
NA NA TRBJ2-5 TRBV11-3 TGTGCCAGCAGCCCCATGGAGGGAGTCGAGACCCAGTACTTC CASSPMEGVETQYF
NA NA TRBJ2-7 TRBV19 TGTGCCAGTAGTCCCGGGAGCTCCTACGAGCAGTACTTC CASSPGSSYEQYF
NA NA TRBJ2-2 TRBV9 TGTGCCAGCAGCGTTTACAGTTCTAACACCGGGGAGCTGTTTTTT CASSVYSSNTGELFF
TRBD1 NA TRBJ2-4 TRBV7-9 TGTGCCAGCAGCTTAGGGCGGACAGGGGTACCTAACATTCAGTACTTC CASSLGRTGVPNIQYF
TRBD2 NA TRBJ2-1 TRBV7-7 TGTGCCAGCAGCTCTACAGCGGGGGAGCAGTTCTTC CASSSTAGEQFF
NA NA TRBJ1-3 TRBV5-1 TGCGCCAGCAGCTTGGTTACAGGACACTCTGGAAACACCATATATTTT CASSLVTGHSGNTIYF
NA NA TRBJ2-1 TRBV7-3 TGTGCCAGCAGCCAGTTAAAGGGATACAATGAGCAGTTCTTC CASSQLKGYNEQFF
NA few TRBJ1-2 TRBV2 TGTGCCAGCAGTGAAGTCTATGGCTACACCTTC CASSEVYGYTF
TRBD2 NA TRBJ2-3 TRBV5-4 TGTGCCAGCAGCAGCGGGACTAGCGGCACAGATACGCAGTATTTT CASSSGTSGTDTQYF
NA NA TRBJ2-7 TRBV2 TGTGCCAGCAGGGACACTCCCTACGAGCAGTACTTC CASRDTPYEQYF
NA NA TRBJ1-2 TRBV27 TGTGCCAGCAGTCCTGCCGGGGGGTTCGATGGCTACACCTTC CASSPAGGFDGYTF
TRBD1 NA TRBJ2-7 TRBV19 TGTGCCAGTAGTCCCCTGGGAGGCAGGGGGCTTCTGGGGAAGTACTTC CASSPLGGRGLLGKYF
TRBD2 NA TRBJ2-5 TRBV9 TGTGCCAGCAGCCCACTAGCGGGCGCGTTCCAAGAGACCCAGTACTTC CASSPLAGAFQETQYF
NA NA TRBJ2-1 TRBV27 TGTGCCAGCAGTTTCTCCAGTTTCAATGAGCAGTTCTTC CASSFSSFNEQFF
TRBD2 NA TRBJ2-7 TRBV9 TGTGCCAGCAGCGTAGGACTAGCGGGAGGGATGAACGAGCAGTACTTC CASSVGLAGGMNEQYF
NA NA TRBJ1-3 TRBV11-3 TGTGCCAGCAGCCCCCCCGGGGCTGGAAACACCATATATTTT CASSPPGAGNTIYF
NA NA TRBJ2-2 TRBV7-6 TGTGCCAGCAGCTTAGCGAGCAGGGCCGGGGAGCTGTTTTTT CASSLASRAGELFF
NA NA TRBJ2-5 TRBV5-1 TGCGCCAGCAGCAATACGGGGTTAGGAGAGACCCAGTACTTC CASSNTGLGETQYF
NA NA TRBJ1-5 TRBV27 TGTGCCAGCAGTTTGATGGGAGATCGATTTGGCAATCAGCCCCAGCATTTT CASSLMGDRFGNQPQHF
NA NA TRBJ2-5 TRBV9 TGTGCCAGCAGCGTAGGGGGGCAGCAAGAGACCCAGTACTTC CASSVGGQQETQYF
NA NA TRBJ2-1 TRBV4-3 TGCGCCAGCAGCCAAGATCCATCAGGTCATAGCTCCTACAATGAGCAGTTCTTC CASSQDPSGHSSYNEQFF
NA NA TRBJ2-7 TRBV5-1 TGCGCCAGCAGCTTGTCCGTAACAGGGAAAGGGGCCTACGAGCAGTACTTC CASSLSVTGKGAYEQYF
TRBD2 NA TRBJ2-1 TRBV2 TGTGCCAGCTGCGAGGGTTTAGCGGGAGTCTACAATGAGCAGTTCTTC CASCEGLAGVYNEQFF
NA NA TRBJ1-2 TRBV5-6 TGTGCCAGCAGCTTAGGGGGGAACTATGGCTACACCTTC CASSLGGNYGYTF
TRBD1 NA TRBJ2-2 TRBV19 TGTGCCAGTATCCGTCCCGGGACAGGGAGGACCGGGGAGCTGTTTTTT CASIRPGTGRTGELFF
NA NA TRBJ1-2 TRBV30 TGTGCCTGGAGTCGGGGTTCCTATGGCTACACCTTC CAWSRGSYGYTF
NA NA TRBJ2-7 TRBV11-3 TGTGCCAGCAGCTTATCTGCAGGGGGGGCCTACGAGCAGTACTTC CASSLSAGGAYEQYF
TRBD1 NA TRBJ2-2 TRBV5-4 TGTGCCAGCAGCGGTATTTCCGGGACAGGGTACACCGGGGAGCTGTTTTTT CASSGISGTGYTGELFF
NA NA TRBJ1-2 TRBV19 TGTGCCAGTAGTATAGGATTGGATGGCTACACCTTC CASSIGLDGYTF
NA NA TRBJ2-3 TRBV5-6 TGTGCCAGCAGCTTGGCCGGTGCGGCGGACACAGATACGCAGTATTTT CASSLAGAADTDTQYF
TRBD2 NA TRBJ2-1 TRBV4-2 TGTGCCAGCAGCCTCGGGACTAGCAATCTGGAGCAGTTCTTC CASSLGTSNLEQFF
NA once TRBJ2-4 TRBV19 TGTGCCAGTAGTATATCTACTGGCATTCAGTACTTC CASSISTGIQYF